This TCR beta chain was sequenced in a study of T-cell reconstitution after alpha-beta-depleted transplantation in children. Findings of the study overall: At the one-year point after transplant, T-cell counts and TCRbeta diversity were found to come mostly from T cells that had been newly produced.

The authors prepared the TCRbeta library with unique molecular identifiers. TCRdb called the PCR reads again in MiXCR, with one record for every CDR3 protein. Of 440,000 or so distinct CDR3 sequences listed, around two fifths are singletons. Comment on this clonotype: The antigen is not known.

Germline CDR1 and CDR2: SGHRS and YFSETQ. Trimming took 5 bases from V and 3 from J, leaving 9 bases between them. The CDR3 loop spans 13 amino acids. The material was PBMCs, obtained before TCRalphabeta/CD19-depleted stem cell transplant. The TCR sequence derives from a girl between 2 and 10 years old with aplastic anemia, due to receive a stem cell transplant. V usage is TRBV5-1 and J usage is TRBJ1-5, with D possibly TRBD1 on 5 matching bases. CDR3 coding DNA: TGCGCCAGCAGACCGGGACCCAATCAGCCCCAGCATTTT. Amino acid sequence: CASRPGPNQPQHF.